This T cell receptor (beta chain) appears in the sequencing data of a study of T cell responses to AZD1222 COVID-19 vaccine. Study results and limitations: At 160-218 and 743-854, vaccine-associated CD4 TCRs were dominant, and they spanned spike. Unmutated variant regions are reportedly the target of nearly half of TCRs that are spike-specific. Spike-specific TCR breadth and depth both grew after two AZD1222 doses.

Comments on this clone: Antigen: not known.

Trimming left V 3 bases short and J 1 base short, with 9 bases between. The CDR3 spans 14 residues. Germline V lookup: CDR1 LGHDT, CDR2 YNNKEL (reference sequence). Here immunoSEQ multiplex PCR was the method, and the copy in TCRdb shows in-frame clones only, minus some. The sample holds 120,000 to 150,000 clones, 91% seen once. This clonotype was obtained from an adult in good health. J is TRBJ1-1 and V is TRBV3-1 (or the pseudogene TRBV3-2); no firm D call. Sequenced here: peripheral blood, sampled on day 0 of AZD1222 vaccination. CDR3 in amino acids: CASSHRQENTEAFF. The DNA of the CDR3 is TGTGCCAGCAGCCATCGCCAGGAGAACACTGAAGCTTTCTTT.